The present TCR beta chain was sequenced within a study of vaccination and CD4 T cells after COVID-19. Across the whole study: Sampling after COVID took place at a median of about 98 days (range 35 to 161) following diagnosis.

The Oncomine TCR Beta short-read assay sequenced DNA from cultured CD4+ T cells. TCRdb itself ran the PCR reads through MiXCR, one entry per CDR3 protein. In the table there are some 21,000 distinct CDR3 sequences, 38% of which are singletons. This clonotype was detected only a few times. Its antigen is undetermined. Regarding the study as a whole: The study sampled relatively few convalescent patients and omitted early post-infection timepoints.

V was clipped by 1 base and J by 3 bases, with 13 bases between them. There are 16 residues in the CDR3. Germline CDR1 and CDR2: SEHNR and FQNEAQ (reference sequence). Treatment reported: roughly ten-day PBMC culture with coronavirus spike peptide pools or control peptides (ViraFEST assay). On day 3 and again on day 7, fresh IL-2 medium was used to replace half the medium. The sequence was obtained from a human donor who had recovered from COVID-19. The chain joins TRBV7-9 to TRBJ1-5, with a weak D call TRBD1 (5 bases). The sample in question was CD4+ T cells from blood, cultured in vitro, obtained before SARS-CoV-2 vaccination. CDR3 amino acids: CASSLDGTADNQPQHF. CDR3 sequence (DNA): TGTGCCAGCAGCTTAGACGGGACGGCCGACAATCAGCCCCAGCATTTT. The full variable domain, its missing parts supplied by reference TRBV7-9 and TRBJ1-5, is DTGVSQNPRHKITKRGQNVTFRCDPISEHNRLYWYRQTLGQGPEFLTYFQNEAQLEKSRLLSDRFSAERPKGSFSTLEIQRTEQGDSAMYLCASSLDGTADNQPQHFGDGTRLSIL.